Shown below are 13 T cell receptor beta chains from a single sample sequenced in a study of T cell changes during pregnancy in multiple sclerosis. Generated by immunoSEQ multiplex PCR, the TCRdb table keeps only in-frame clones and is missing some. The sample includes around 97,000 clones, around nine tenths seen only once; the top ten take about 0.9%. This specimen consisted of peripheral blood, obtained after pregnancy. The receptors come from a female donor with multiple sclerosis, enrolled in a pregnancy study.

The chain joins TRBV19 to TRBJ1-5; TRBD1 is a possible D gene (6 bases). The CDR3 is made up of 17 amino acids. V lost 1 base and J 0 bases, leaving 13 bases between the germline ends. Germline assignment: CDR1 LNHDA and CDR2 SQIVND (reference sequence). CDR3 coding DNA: TGTGCCAGTAGTATAGTCCCCACAGGGAATAGCAATCAGCCCCAGCATTTT. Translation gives CASSIVPTGNSNQPQHF.

The CDR3, as DNA: TGCGCCAGCAGCCAAGCCCAGCGGGGCCCGCAGGAGACCCAGTACTTC. Translated, it gives CASSQAQRGPQETQYF. V usage is TRBV4-1 and J usage is TRBJ2-5, with 7 bases fitting TRBD2. CDR1 is MGHRA, CDR2 YSYEKL, per germline. The CDR3 is made up of 16 amino acids. V shed 1 base and J 5 bases; nucleotides not matched to a gene: 10.

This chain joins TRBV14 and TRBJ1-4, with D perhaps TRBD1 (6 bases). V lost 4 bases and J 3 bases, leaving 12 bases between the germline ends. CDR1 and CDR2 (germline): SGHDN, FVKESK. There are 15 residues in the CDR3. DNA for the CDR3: TGTGCCAGCAGCCTAGCAGGGGTCGCTAATGAAAAACTGTTTTTT. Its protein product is CASSLAGVANEKLFF.

CDR3 loop: CASSLSRAGLNYGYTF. The DNA for the CDR3 is TGTGCCAGCAGTTTATCGAGGGCAGGTCTCAACTATGGCTACACCTTC. This sequence joins TRBV27 and TRBJ1-2; D not certain. Germline CDR1 MNHEY, CDR2 SMNVEV (reference sequence). CDR3 length equals 16 residues. Trimming pared 0 bases from V and 2 bases from J, leaving 13 bases between.

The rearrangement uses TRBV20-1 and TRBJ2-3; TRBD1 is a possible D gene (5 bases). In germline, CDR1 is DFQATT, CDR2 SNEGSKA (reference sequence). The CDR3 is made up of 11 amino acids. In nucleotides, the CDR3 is TGCAGCCCCCACCAGGGAGATACGCAGTATTTT. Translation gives CSPHQGDTQYF.

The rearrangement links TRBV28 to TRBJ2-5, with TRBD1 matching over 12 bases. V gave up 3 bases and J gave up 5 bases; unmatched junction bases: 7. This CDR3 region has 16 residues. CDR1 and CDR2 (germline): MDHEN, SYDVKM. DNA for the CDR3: TGTGCCAGCAGTTTGTCGGGGACAGGGGGCGTGGAGACCCAGTACTTC. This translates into CASSLSGTGGVETQYF.

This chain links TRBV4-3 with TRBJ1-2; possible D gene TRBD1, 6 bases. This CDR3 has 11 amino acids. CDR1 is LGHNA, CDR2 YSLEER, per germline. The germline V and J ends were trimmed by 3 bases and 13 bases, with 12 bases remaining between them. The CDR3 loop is CASSQTGRFTF. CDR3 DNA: TGCGCCAGCAGCCAGACAGGCCGTTTCACCTTC.

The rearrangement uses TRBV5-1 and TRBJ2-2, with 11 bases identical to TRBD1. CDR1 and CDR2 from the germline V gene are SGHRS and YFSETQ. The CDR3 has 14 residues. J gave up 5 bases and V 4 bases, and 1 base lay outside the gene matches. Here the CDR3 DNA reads TGCGCCAGCAGCGGGACAGGGGGGACCGGGGAGCTGTTTTTT. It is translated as CASSGTGGTGELFF.

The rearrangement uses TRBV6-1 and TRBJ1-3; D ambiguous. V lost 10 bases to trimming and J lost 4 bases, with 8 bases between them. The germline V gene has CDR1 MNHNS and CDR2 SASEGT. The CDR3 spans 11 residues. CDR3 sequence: CATQNGNTIYF. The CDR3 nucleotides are TGTGCCACCCAGAACGGAAACACCATATATTTT.

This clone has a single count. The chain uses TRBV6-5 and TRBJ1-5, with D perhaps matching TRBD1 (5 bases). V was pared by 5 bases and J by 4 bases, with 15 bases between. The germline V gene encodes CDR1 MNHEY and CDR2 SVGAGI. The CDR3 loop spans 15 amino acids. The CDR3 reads CASSPFQGLNQPQHF. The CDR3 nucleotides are TGTGCCAGCAGTCCCTTCCAGGGACTAAATCAGCCCCAGCATTTT.

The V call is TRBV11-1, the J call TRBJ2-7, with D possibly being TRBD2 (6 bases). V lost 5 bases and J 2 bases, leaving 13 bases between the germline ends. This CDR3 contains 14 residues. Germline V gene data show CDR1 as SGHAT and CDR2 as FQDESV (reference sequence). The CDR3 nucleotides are TGTGCCAGCAGCCCGCGGGACGTCGCCTACGAGCAGTACTTC. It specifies CASSPRDVAYEQYF.

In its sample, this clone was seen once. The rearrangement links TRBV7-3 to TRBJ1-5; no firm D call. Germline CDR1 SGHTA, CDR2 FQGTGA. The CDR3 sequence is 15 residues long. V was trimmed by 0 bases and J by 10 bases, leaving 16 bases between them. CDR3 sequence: CASSLTGGPSYPQHF. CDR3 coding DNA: TGTGCCAGCAGCTTAACGGGCGGGCCCTCGTATCCCCAGCATTTT.

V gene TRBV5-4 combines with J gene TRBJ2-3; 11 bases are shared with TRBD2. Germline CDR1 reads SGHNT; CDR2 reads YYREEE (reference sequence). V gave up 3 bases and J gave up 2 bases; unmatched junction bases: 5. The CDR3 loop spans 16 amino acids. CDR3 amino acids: CASSWLAGGTTDTQYF. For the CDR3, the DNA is TGTGCCAGCAGCTGGCTAGCGGGAGGTACCACAGATACGCAGTATTTT.